Following are 12 T cell receptor beta chains from one sample sequenced in a study of T cells in Graves' hyperthyroidism and ophthalmopathy. Researchers amplified the TCR beta CDR3 regions from RNA transcripts. Initially, a first-round RT-PCR of the TCR CDR3 employed the HTBI primer set. TCRdb itself ran the multiplex PCR reads through MiXCR, one entry per CDR3 protein. The sample has around 560,000 distinct CDR3 sequences; 16% are singletons. The sequencing sample was made of blood. These receptors came from a woman aged 18-35 years with Graves' hyperthyroidism.

In this sample, this clonotype turned up a few times. The chain has TRBV27 and TRBJ2-5, with D maybe TRBD1 (6 bases). Germline CDR1 MNHEY, CDR2 SMNVEV (reference sequence). V lost 0 bases and J lost 5, with 13 bases in between. The CDR3 runs to 15 residues. CDR3 in amino acids: CASSLSGRGLETQYF. In nucleotides, the CDR3 is TGTGCCAGCAGTTTATCTGGCAGGGGCTTGGAGACCCAGTACTTC.

This chain links TRBV6-1 with TRBJ1-5, with 11 bases lining up with TRBD1. Germline V gene lookup returns CDR1 MNHNS and CDR2 SASEGT. V was clipped by 7 bases and J by 0 bases; unmatched bases: 5. CDR3 size: 16 residues. CDR3 region: CASKGQGGNSNQPQHF. In DNA, the CDR3 is TGTGCCAGCAAGGGACAGGGGGGCAATAGCAATCAGCCCCAGCATTTT.

This clonotype was detected many times. The V gene is TRBV11-2, the J gene TRBJ2-1; 13 nucleotides align to TRBD2. CDR1 and CDR2 from the germline V gene are SGHAT and FQNNGV. The CDR3 consists of 15 residues. Trimming removed 5 bases from V and 8 bases from J; junction bases left unmatched: 6. The CDR3 nucleotides are TGTGCCAGCAGCCAGACTAGCGGGGGGCCCTATGAGCAGTTCTTC. Its protein is CASSQTSGGPYEQFF.

This clonotype occurred many times. V usage is TRBV11-1 and J usage is TRBJ2-5; 8 nucleotides align to TRBD1. V shed 4 bases, J shed 4 bases, and the junction held 8 bases outside the gene matches. The CDR3 sequence is 15 residues long. In germline, CDR1 is SGHAT, CDR2 FQDESV (reference sequence). The CDR3 loop reads CASSYGQGRGETQYF. CDR3 DNA: TGTGCCAGCAGCTACGGACAGGGCCGCGGAGAGACCCAGTACTTC.

This clonotype turned up a few times. V gene TRBV6-1 combines with J gene TRBJ1-6; D remains unclear. The CDR3 totals 13 residues. The V end lost 7 bases, the J end lost 6 bases, and 10 bases lay between the germline ends. Looked up from germline, CDR1 is MNHNS and CDR2 is SASEGT. The CDR3 DNA follows: TGTGCCAGCACCCGCCGGACTAATTCACCCCTCCACTTT. Amino acids: CASTRRTNSPLHF.

This clonotype was counted a few times. The chain has TRBV20-1 and TRBJ1-5; D is unclear. The CDR3 has 10 residues. CDR1 and CDR2 (germline): DFQATT, SNEGSKA (reference sequence). Trimming removed 1 base from V and 6 bases from J, with 1 base in between. CDR3 in amino acids: CSARVQPQHF. In DNA form, the CDR3 reads TGCAGTGCTAGAGTTCAGCCCCAGCATTTT.

J is TRBJ2-1 and V is TRBV20-1; the D gene is possibly TRBD2 (5 bases). The CDR3 loop spans 15 amino acids. Deletions cut 3 bases from V and 4 bases from J, with 16 bases between. CDR1 and CDR2 (germline): DFQATT, SNEGSKA (reference sequence). The CDR3 DNA reads as TGCAGTGCTAGCCCCCCGGGATTTGGTTACAATGAGCAGTTCTTC. This codes for CSASPPGFGYNEQFF.

The V call is TRBV7-6, the J call TRBJ2-7; D perhaps matches TRBD2 (6 bases). Germline V gene data show CDR1 as SGHVS and CDR2 as FNYEAQ. Trimming removed 1 base at V and 3 bases at J, with 19 bases between. The CDR3 runs to 17 residues. The CDR3 here is CASSLGPGGQGLYEQYF. The CDR3 DNA is TGTGCCAGCAGCTTAGGACCTGGCGGGCAGGGACTCTACGAGCAGTACTTC.

About this clonotype itself: This could be a read error, since a much larger clone is one nucleotide away. This chain joins TRBV5-5 and TRBJ1-2, with 8 bases identical to TRBD1. The CDR3 is 15 amino acids. The germline V gene has CDR1 SGHKS and CDR2 YYEKEE (reference sequence). Here the CDR3 DNA reads TGTGCCAGCAGTTGGGTGCCAGGGGGCAACTATGGCTCCACCTTC. Residues: CASSWVPGGNYGSTF. The variable domain in full, completed from reference TRBV5-5 and TRBJ1-2, reads DAGVTQSPTHLIKTRGQQVTLRCSPISGHKSVSWYQQVLGQGPQFIFQYYEKEERGRGNFPDRFSARQFPNYSSELNVNALLLGDSALYLCASSWVPGGNYGSTFGSGTRLTVV.

The chain is built from TRBV14 and TRBJ1-2; possible D gene TRBD1, 5 bases. This CDR3 has 15 residues. Trimming removed 1 base from V and 4 bases from J, with 13 bases in between. From germline, CDR1 is SGHDN and CDR2 FVKESK. The CDR3 reads CASSQVSGAPYGYTF. The CDR3, as DNA: TGTGCCAGCAGCCAAGTTTCCGGGGCCCCCTATGGCTACACCTTC.

This clonotype was seen a few times. V gene TRBV12-3 or TRBV12-4 combines with J gene TRBJ1-3; D possibly corresponds to TRBD1 (5 bases). CDR3 length equals 16 residues. V was clipped by 6 bases and J by 0 bases, with 15 bases between them. The CDR3 is CASRAYGGVSGNTIYF. CDR3 DNA sequence: TGTGCCAGCAGAGCCTACGGAGGGGTCTCTGGAAACACCATATATTTT.

This clonotype was recorded a few times. The chain couples TRBV7-9 to TRBJ1-1; no definite D call. CDR3 length: 14 amino acids. Per the germline V gene, CDR1 is SEHNR and CDR2 is FQNEAQ (reference sequence). Trimming cost V 5 bases and J 0 bases, with 10 bases left between them. This CDR3 is CASSPTFLNTEAFF. In DNA, the CDR3 is TGTGCCAGCAGCCCAACATTCCTGAACACTGAAGCTTTCTTT.